Listed here are 22 T cell receptor beta chains from one sample, sequenced in a study of cytomegalovirus exposure and HLA in healthy donors. The PCR made use of 60 Vbeta and 13 Jbeta primers. Data came from immunoSEQ multiplex PCR; TCRdb stores just in-frame clones and leaves some out. The sample lists 30,000 to 45,000 clones, approximately 90% occurring once. Material: PBMCs. Source of these receptors: a woman aged 40 to 50 in good health and CMV-seropositive.

V and J are TRBV15 and TRBJ1-2, with D possibly matching TRBD1 (5 bases). This CDR3 region has 13 residues. Germline-derived CDR1 and CDR2 are LNHNV and YYDKDF (reference sequence). V was clipped by 0 bases and J by 8 bases, with 10 bases between them. The CDR3 protein is CATSRDLGRGYTF. For the CDR3, the DNA is TGTGCCACCAGCAGAGATCTGGGGCGAGGCTACACCTTC.

This chain links TRBV28 with TRBJ1-3; D remains unclear. V lost 7 bases, J lost 1 base, and 11 bases lay in between. Per the germline V gene, CDR1 is MDHEN and CDR2 is SYDVKM. CDR3 size: 14 residues. The CDR3 loop is CASTPPRSGNTIYF. The CDR3 DNA follows: TGTGCCAGCACCCCTCCTAGATCTGGAAACACCATATATTTT.

The CDR3 sequence: CASTRDYTDTQYF. For the CDR3, the DNA is TGTGCCAGCACACGGGACTACACAGATACGCAGTATTTT. The rearrangement links TRBV6-1 to TRBJ2-3, with 7 nucleotides matching TRBD2. The trim removed 7 bases at V and 2 bases at J, leaving 3 bases unmatched. The CDR3 contains 13 residues. Germline lookup yields CDR1 MNHNS and CDR2 SASEGT.

V and J are TRBV9 and TRBJ2-5, with 9 nucleotides matching TRBD1. The CDR3 covers 15 residues. V shed 4 bases and J 5 bases; nucleotides not matched to a gene: 9. Per the germline V gene, CDR1 is SGDLS and CDR2 is YYNGEE. DNA for the CDR3: TGTGCCAGCAGCATACAGGGGGCTGGAACGGAGACCCAGTACTTC. It is translated as CASSIQGAGTETQYF.

The chain recombines TRBV2 with TRBJ2-1; possible D gene TRBD1, 6 bases. Trimming shortened V by 4 bases and J by 7 bases, and 17 bases separated the two germline ends. CDR1 and CDR2 (germline): SNHLY, FYNNEI. The CDR3 length is 15 residues. CDR3 sequence (DNA): TGTGCCAGCAGTGCCCAGGGGCTTGTGTGGAATGAGCAGTTCTTC. Its translation is CASSAQGLVWNEQFF.

The chain employs TRBV27 and TRBJ2-3; D ambiguous. Germline CDR1 MNHEY, CDR2 SMNVEV (reference sequence). With 3 bases removed from V and 6 bases from J, the gap between germline ends came to 16 bases. The CDR3 contains 15 residues. CDR3 region: CASSFTWIRRDTQYF. The CDR3 nucleotides are TGTGCCAGCAGTTTTACGTGGATTCGCAGGGATACGCAGTATTTT.

The rearrangement links TRBV9 to TRBJ2-1; TRBD2 aligns across 8 bases. The V segment lost 5 bases and the J segment 0 bases; nucleotides outside the gene matches: 4. This CDR3 is 15 amino acids long. The germline gives CDR1 SGDLS, CDR2 YYNGEE. CDR3 DNA: TGTGCCAGCAGTGCAAGCGGGAGCTCCTACAATGAGCAGTTCTTC. This sequence encodes CASSASGSSYNEQFF.

The gene calls are TRBV7-2 and TRBJ2-1; D is perhaps TRBD2 (6 bases). The CDR3 has 15 residues. Germline V gene lookup returns CDR1 SGHTA and CDR2 FQGNSA. Trimming cost V 4 bases and J 9 bases, with 19 bases left between them. CDR3 loop: CASSSRDSPRGEQFF. The CDR3 bases are TGTGCCAGCAGCTCCCGGGACTCCCCTCGGGGTGAGCAGTTCTTC.

The chain uses TRBV11-2 and TRBJ2-5, with TRBD2 matching over 9 bases. The CDR3 consists of 15 residues. Germline CDR1 and CDR2: SGHAT and FQNNGV. The J segment lost 6 bases and the V segment lost 5 bases, leaving 10 bases of the junction unmatched. This CDR3 reads CASSPRTSVLKTQYF. CDR3 DNA: TGTGCCAGCAGCCCCCGGACTAGCGTGCTGAAGACCCAGTACTTC. Combining the CDR3 with reference TRBV11-2 and TRBJ2-5 gives the whole variable domain EAGVAQSPRYKIIEKRQSVAFWCNPISGHATLYWYQQILGQGPKLLIQFQNNGVVDDSQLPKDRFSAERLKGVDSTLKIQPAKLEDSAVYLCASSPRTSVLKTQYFGPGTRLLVL.

The J gene is TRBJ2-7, the V gene TRBV18, with 7 bases fitting TRBD2. V was pared by 3 bases and J by 4 bases, with 0 bases of the junction left unmatched. The CDR3 spans 12 residues. Per germline, CDR1 KGHSH and CDR2 LQKENI. The CDR3, as DNA: TGTGCCAGCTCACCGGGGGGGTACGAGCAGTACTTC. Translating it yields CASSPGGYEQYF.

The chain couples TRBV2 to TRBJ1-6, with 10 bases matching TRBD1. Germline CDR1 and CDR2: SNHLY and FYNNEI. The V and J ends lost 5 bases and 7 bases, in that order; junction bases with no gene match: 2. The CDR3 spans 14 residues. The CDR3 sequence is CASSWTGGNSPLHF. The CDR3 DNA is TGTGCCAGCAGTTGGACAGGGGGGAATTCACCCCTCCACTTT.

This chain uses TRBV28 with TRBJ2-7; 7 bases agree with TRBD2. CDR1 is MDHEN and CDR2 is SYDVKM in the germline V gene. The ends lost 6 bases at V and 9 bases at J; junction bases unmatched: 14. The CDR3 is 14 amino acids. CDR3 coding DNA: TGTGCCAGCAGCCTGGGGACTACCCCATATGTGCAGTACTTC. This encodes CASSLGTTPYVQYF. The whole variable domain, remainder taken from reference TRBV28 and TRBJ2-7, is DVKVTQSSRYLVKRTGEKVFLECVQDMDHENMFWYRQDPGLGLRLIYFSYDVKMKEKGDIPEGYSVSREKKERFSLILESASTNQTSMYLCASSLGTTPYVQYFGPGTRLTVT.

The chain links TRBV6-5 to TRBJ2-3; 7 bases agree with TRBD1. The CDR3 runs to 14 residues. Germline lookup yields CDR1 MNHEY and CDR2 SVGAGI. After removal of 8 bases from V and 4 bases from J, the junction contained 9 bases not matched to a gene. CDR3 DNA sequence: TGTGCCAGCTGGGGAGACAGGGCGGCAGATACGCAGTATTTT. This translates into CASWGDRAADTQYF.

This clone was seen once. J is TRBJ2-7 and V is TRBV6-1; weak D call: TRBD2 (6 bases). Deletions cut 7 bases from V and 1 base from J, with 14 bases between. The germline V gene has CDR1 MNHNS and CDR2 SASEGT. The CDR3 totals 14 residues. CDR3 sequence: CASTDNGGSYEQYF. The CDR3 region has the DNA TGTGCCAGCACCGATAACGGGGGTTCCTACGAGCAGTACTTC.

The CDR3 spells CASSKTGGSEKLFF. CDR3 coding DNA: TGTGCCAGCAGCAAGACAGGGGGAAGCGAAAAACTGTTTTTT. The V gene is TRBV7-9, the J gene TRBJ1-4; 9 nucleotides agree with TRBD1. Losses at the gene ends were 5 bases for V and 8 bases for J; bases not matched to a gene: 6. Germline V gene sequence: CDR1 SEHNR, CDR2 FQNEAQ (reference sequence). There are 14 residues in the CDR3.

The gene calls are TRBV19 and TRBJ1-1; tentative D call: TRBD1 (6 bases). In germline, CDR1 is LNHDA, CDR2 SQIVND (reference sequence). The germline V and J ends were trimmed by 11 bases and 7 bases, with 14 bases remaining between them. The CDR3 runs 11 residues. The CDR3 DNA reads TGTGCCGTCGCGGGGGCCCTTGAAGCTTTCTTT. Protein: CAVAGALEAFF. Full variable domain (missing parts from reference TRBV19 and TRBJ1-1): DGGITQSPKYLFRKEGQNVTLSCEQNLNHDAMYWYRQDPGQGLRLIYYSQIVNDFQKGDIAEGYSVSREKKESFPLTVTSAQKNPTAFYLCAVAGALEAFFGQGTRLTVV.

The chain recombines TRBV9 with TRBJ2-5; D might be TRBD1 (6 bases). Germline V gives CDR1 SGDLS, CDR2 YYNGEE. V lost 4 bases and J 2 bases, leaving 12 bases between the germline ends. The CDR3 runs to 14 residues. The CDR3 reads CASSMRGQQETQYF. DNA of the CDR3: TGTGCCAGCAGCATGAGAGGACAGCAAGAGACCCAGTACTTC.

This chain joins TRBV2 and TRBJ2-3; D unresolved. Germline V gene data show CDR1 as SNHLY and CDR2 as FYNNEI. The V end lost 7 bases, the J end lost 5 bases, and 10 bases lay between the germline ends. There are 12 residues in the CDR3. The CDR3 sequence: CASTYGGDTQYF. The CDR3 region has the DNA TGTGCCAGCACCTACGGTGGAGATACGCAGTATTTT.

This clone is a singleton in its sample. V is TRBV5-1 and J is TRBJ1-2, with D tentatively TRBD1 (6 bases). Germline loops: CDR1 SGHRS, CDR2 YFSETQ. V was trimmed by 0 bases and J by 4 bases, leaving 13 bases between them. CDR3 size: 15 residues. The CDR3 nucleotides read TGCGCCAGCAGCTTGGAACAGGGAGGGCTCTATGGCTACACCTTC. As protein: CASSLEQGGLYGYTF.

The V and J genes are TRBV4-2 and TRBJ1-5, with 7 bases lining up with TRBD1. From germline, CDR1 is LGHNA and CDR2 YNFKEQ. The CDR3 runs to 15 residues. V lost 4 bases to trimming and J lost 1 base; unmatched junction nucleotides: 4. The DNA for the CDR3 is TGTGCCAGCAGCCCCGACAGGGTAAGCAATCAGCCCCAGCATTTT. It is translated as CASSPDRVSNQPQHF.

This sequence joins TRBV4-1 and TRBJ2-5, with TRBD2 matching over 8 bases. CDR1 MGHRA and CDR2 YSYEKL come from the germline V gene. V lost 0 bases to trimming and J lost 5 bases; unmatched junction nucleotides: 8. The CDR3 covers 16 residues. In DNA form, the CDR3 reads TGCGCCAGCAGCCAAGAAGCGGGGGCCAATCGGGAGACCCAGTACTTC. It is translated as CASSQEAGANRETQYF.

The V gene is TRBV5-8, the J gene TRBJ2-5; no firm D call. The V end lost 4 bases, the J end lost 7 bases, and 8 bases lay between the germline ends. This CDR3 spans 11 amino acids. Germline V gene data show CDR1 as SGHTS and CDR2 as YDEGEE. CDR3 sequence: CASSLSGTQYF. For the CDR3, the DNA is TGTGCCAGCAGCCTCTCAGGGACCCAGTACTTC.